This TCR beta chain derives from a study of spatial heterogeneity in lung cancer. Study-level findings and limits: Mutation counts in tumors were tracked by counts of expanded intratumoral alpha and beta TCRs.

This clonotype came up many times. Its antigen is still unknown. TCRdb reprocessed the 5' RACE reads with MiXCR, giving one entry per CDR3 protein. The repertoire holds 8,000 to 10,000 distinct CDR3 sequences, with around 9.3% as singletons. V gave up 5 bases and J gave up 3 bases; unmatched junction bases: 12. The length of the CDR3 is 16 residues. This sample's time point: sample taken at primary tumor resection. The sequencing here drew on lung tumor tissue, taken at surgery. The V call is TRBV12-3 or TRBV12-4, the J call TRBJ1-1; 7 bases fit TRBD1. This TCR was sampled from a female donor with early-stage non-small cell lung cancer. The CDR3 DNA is TGTGCCAGCAGTCCCAGGGGACAGACAGCGCACACTGAAGCTTTCTTT. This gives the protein CASSPRGQTAHTEAFF.